This T cell receptor beta chain was captured in a study of identical twins. All donors were healthy, and all were Caucasian. Each CDR3 protein gets one entry after TCRdb re-called the 5' RACE reads with MiXCR. The table has approximately 410,000 distinct CDR3 sequences, around 20% seen once; the top ten hold around 10%. This receptor was identified in a man over 45 in good health. Sequenced input: naive T cells sorted from blood.

CDR3 sequence reads: CASSSPRDSSYEQYF. The CDR3 DNA reads TGTGCCAGCAGCTCCCCCCGGGACAGCTCCTACGAGCAGTACTTC. The rearrangement uses TRBV7-9 and TRBJ2-7; the match to TRBD1 covers 7 bases. This CDR3 is built from 15 residues. V dropped 4 bases and J dropped 0; count of bases not matched to a gene: 6. In germline, CDR1 is SEHNR, CDR2 FQNEAQ (reference sequence).